The entry that follows covers one T cell receptor beta chain sequence. The antigen is unknown. These data are taken from a study of OX40 agonist ivuxolimab in advanced cancers. The overall study: Dosing consisted of intravenous ivuxolimab at 0.01 to 10 mg/kg every 2 weeks. Partial responses occurred in Three dose-escalation patients, one with hepatocellular carcinoma and two with cutaneous melanoma.

The table came from immunoSEQ multiplex PCR; TCRdb's copy has only in-frame clones and leaves some out. In the table there are tens of thousands of clones, nearly 95% of which are singletons. Any history of autoimmune disease or systemic immunosuppression disqualified patients. General study points: CD4+ T cells averaged fewer expanded clones than CD8+ T cells.

CDR1 and CDR2 (germline): SGHVS, FNYEAQ. The V end lost 1 base, the J end lost 4 bases, and 14 bases lay between the germline ends. CDR3 length: 16 residues. This sequence originates from an adult with an advanced solid tumor such as melanoma, head and neck, liver or kidney cancer. The gene calls are TRBV7-6 and TRBJ1-3, with unresolved D. The sequenced sample was CD4+ or CD8+ T cells sorted from blood, obtained in a trial of the OX40 agonist ivuxolimab. This CDR3 is CASSLGHTASGNTIYF. CDR3 sequence (DNA): TGTGCCAGCAGCTTAGGGCACACAGCATCAGGAAACACCATATATTTT.